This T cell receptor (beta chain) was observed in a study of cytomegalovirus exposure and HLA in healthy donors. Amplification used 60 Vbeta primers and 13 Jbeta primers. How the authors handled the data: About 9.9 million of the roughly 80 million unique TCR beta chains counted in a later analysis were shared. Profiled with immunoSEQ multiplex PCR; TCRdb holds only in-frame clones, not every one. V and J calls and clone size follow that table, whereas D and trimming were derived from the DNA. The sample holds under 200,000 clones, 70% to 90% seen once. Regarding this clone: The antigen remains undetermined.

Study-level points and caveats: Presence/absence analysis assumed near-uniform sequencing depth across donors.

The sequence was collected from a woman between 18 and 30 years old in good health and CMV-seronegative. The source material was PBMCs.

The CDR3 sequence is CASSRKPGTSGGGWETQYF. As DNA, the CDR3 is TGTGCCAGCAGTCGCAAACCCGGGACTAGCGGGGGGGGCTGGGAGACCCAGTACTTC. The rearrangement uses TRBV27 and TRBJ2-5; the match to TRBD2 covers 16 bases. Trimming removed 5 bases from V and 5 bases from J; junction bases left unmatched: 14. The V gene's germline CDR1 is MNHEY and CDR2 SMNVEV (reference sequence). The CDR3 consists of 19 residues.